This T cell receptor (beta chain) derives from a study of memory CD4+ T cells and cytomegalovirus serostatus. Study-wide context: Of the healthy Belgian adults, under 10 were CMV seropositive and 20 to 30 seronegative.

The sort gate was single viable CD3+CD4+CD8-CD45RO+ cells for memory CD4+ T cells. After thawing, CD4+ T cells were positively selected. The table came from immunoSEQ multiplex PCR; TCRdb's copy has only in-frame clones and leaves some out. The top ten clones hold about 0.88% of a sample with 50,000 to 75,000 clones, around 83% of them seen once. The CDR3 runs 13 residues. Deletions cut 3 bases from V and 1 base from J, with 4 bases between. From germline, CDR1 is SGHAT and CDR2 FQNNGV. For this clone: Its antigen remains unidentified.

General study results and limits: The CMV-associated TCR signature appears largely within the CD4+ memory repertoire.

Material for sequencing was memory CD4+ T cells from blood. The sequence came from an adult in good health and CMV-seronegative. The V call is TRBV11-2, the J call TRBJ1-5; D is undetermined. The CDR3 loop reads CASSFTSNQPQHF. The CDR3 bases are TGTGCCAGCAGCTTTACGAGCAATCAGCCCCAGCATTTT. The full variable domain, its missing parts supplied by reference TRBV11-2 and TRBJ1-5, is EAGVAQSPRYKIIEKRQSVAFWCNPISGHATLYWYQQILGQGPKLLIQFQNNGVVDDSQLPKDRFSAERLKGVDSTLKIQPAKLEDSAVYLCASSFTSNQPQHFGDGTRLSIL.